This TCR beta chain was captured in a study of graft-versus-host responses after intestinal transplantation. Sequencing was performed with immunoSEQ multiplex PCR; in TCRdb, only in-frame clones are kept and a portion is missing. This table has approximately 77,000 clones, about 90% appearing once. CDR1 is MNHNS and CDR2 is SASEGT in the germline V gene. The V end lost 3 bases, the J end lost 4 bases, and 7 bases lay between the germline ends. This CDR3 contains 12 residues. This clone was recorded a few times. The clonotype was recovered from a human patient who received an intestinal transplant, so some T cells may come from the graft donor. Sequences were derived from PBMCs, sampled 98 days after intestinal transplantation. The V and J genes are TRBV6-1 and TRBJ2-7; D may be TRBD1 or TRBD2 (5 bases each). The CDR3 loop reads CASSERGYEQYF. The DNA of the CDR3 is TGTGCCAGCAGTGAGAGGGGATACGAGCAGTACTTC.